This T cell receptor beta chain was identified during a study of blood T cell repertoires in COVID-19. Profiled with immunoSEQ multiplex PCR; TCRdb holds only in-frame clones, not every one. The profile shows about 42,000 clones, roughly 80% of them singletons. The V and J ends lost 3 bases and 0 bases, in that order; junction bases with no gene match: 5. Per the germline V gene, CDR1 is SGHKS and CDR2 is YYEKEE (reference sequence). The CDR3 is 16 residues long. The chain carries TRBV5-5 and TRBJ2-7, with TRBD2 matching 11 bases. The receptor comes from a woman of 80 years or more with acute or convalescent COVID-19. Material for sequencing was peripheral blood. CDR3 bases: TGTGCCAGCAGCTACGGGACTAGCGGACCCTCCTACGAGCAGTACTTC. Protein product: CASSYGTSGPSYEQYF.